This T cell receptor (beta chain) was sequenced in a study of OX40 agonist ivuxolimab in advanced cancers. This CDR3 spans 15 amino acids. J lost 7 bases, V lost 4 bases, and 8 bases had no gene match. Germline CDR1 reads MNHNS; CDR2 reads SASEGT. Assay: immunoSEQ multiplex PCR; the TCRdb copy retains only in-frame clones and omits some. The table has 100,000 to 110,000 clones, about 91% seen once. V and J are TRBV6-1 and TRBJ1-5; 9 nucleotides agree with TRBD1. The sequences come from CD4+ or CD8+ T cells sorted from blood, collected in a trial of the OX40 agonist ivuxolimab. The clonotype comes from an adult with an advanced solid tumor such as melanoma, head and neck, liver or kidney cancer. CDR3 region: CASSGEQGAGQPQHF. The CDR3 nucleotides are TGTGCCAGCAGTGGCGAACAGGGGGCCGGGCAGCCCCAGCATTTT.